This TCR beta chain was observed in a study of regulatory T cells in long-lasting Graves disease. The wider study: Over-5-year antithyroid drug use with positive TSH receptor antibodies defined persistent Graves' disease in the study.

This CDR3 is 15 amino acids long. With 5 bases removed from V and 4 bases from J, the gap between germline ends came to 15 bases. Germline CDR1 SGHTA, CDR2 FQGNSA. The time point denotes: persistent/refractory GD, antithyroid drugs over 5 years with positive TRAb. Isolated PBMC RNA provided the starting material for the TCR library. Building of the TCR beta libraries involved iRepertoire HTBI primers and Arm-PCR of CDR3 regions. A single record per CDR3 protein comes from TCRdb applying MiXCR to the multiplex PCR reads. Altogether roughly 300,000 distinct CDR3 sequences are present, about 18% being singletons, with the ten largest covering about 29%. Study findings and constraints: Thyroid tissue went unstudied; only peripheral blood was examined. Persistent disease exhibited a predilection for TRBV28, TRBJ1-2 and TRBJ2-5.

This clonotype has ten or more counts. The antigen is undetermined. The chain carries TRBV7-2 and TRBJ1-5; D not certain. The specimen comprised peripheral blood mononuclear cells (PBMCs), sampled when the disease was refractory, from a patient treated with antithyroid drugs. This receptor was taken from a female donor with Graves disease. CDR3 DNA sequence: TGTGCCAGCAGCCCCGGTAGGGCTGGGAATCAGCCCCAGCATTTT. Translation: CASSPGRAGNQPQHF.